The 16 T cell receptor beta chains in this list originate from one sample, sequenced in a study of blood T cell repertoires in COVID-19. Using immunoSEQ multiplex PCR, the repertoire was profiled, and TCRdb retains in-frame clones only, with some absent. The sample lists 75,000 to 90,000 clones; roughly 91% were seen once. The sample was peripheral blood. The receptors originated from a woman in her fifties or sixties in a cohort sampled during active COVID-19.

The CDR3 loop reads CATSPAGGPLDEQYF. CDR3 sequence (DNA): TGTGCCACCAGTCCGGCGGGAGGGCCGCTGGACGAGCAGTACTTC. The chain employs TRBV24-1 and TRBJ2-7; 9 bases agree with TRBD2. The CDR3 sequence is 15 residues long. CDR1 is KGHDR and CDR2 is SFDVKD in the germline V gene. Losses at the gene ends were 6 bases for V and 5 bases for J; bases not matched to a gene: 10.

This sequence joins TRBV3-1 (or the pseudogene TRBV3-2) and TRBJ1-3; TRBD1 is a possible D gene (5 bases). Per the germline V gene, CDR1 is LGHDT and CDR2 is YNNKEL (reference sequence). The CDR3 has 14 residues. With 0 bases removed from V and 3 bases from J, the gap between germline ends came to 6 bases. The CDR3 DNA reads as TGTGCCAGCAGCCAAGAGGGGGGTGGAAACACCATATATTTT. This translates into CASSQEGGGNTIYF.

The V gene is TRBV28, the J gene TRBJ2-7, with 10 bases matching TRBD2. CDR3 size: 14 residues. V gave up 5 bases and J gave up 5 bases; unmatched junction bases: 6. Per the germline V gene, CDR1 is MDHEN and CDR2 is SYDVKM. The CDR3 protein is CASSPPGLANEQYF. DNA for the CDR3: TGTGCCAGCAGTCCCCCGGGACTAGCGAACGAGCAGTACTTC.

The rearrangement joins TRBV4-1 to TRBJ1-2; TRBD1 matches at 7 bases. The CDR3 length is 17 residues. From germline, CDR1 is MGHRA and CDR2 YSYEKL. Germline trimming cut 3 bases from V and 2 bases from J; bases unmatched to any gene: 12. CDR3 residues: CASSHGYRGSDNYGYTF. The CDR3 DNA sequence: TGCGCCAGCAGCCACGGATACAGGGGCTCAGACAACTATGGCTACACCTTC.

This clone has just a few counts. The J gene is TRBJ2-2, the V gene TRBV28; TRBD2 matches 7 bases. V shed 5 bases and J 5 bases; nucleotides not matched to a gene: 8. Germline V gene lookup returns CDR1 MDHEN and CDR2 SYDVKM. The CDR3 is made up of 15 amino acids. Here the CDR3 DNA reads TGTGCCAGCAGTCCTCATGGGGGGGGTACCGGGGAGCTGTTTTTT. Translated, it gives CASSPHGGGTGELFF.

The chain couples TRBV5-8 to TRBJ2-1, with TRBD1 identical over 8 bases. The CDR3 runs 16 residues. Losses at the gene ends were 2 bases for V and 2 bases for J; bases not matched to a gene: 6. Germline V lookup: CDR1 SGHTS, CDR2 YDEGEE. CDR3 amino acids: CASSFNRGEAYNEQFF. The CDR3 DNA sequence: TGTGCCAGCAGCTTTAACAGGGGGGAAGCCTACAATGAGCAGTTCTTC.

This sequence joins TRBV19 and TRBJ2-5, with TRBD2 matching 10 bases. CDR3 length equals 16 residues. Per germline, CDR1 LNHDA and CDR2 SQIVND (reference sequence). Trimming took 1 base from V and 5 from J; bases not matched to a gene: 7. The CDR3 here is CASSIVTSGQGETQYF. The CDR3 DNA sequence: TGTGCCAGTAGTATAGTGACTAGCGGGCAAGGGGAGACCCAGTACTTC.

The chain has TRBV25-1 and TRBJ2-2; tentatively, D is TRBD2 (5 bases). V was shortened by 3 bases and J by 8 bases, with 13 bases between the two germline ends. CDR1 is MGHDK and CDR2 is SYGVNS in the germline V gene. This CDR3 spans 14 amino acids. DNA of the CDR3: TGTGCCAGCAGTGACCCCAGGAGGCCGGGGGAGCTGTTTTTT. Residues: CASSDPRRPGELFF.

The CDR3 coding sequence is TGTGCAAGTCGCTTAGAGTCCCCTAGCGGGAGCTCCTACAATGAGCAGTTCTTC. Protein: CASRLESPSGSSYNEQFF. V gene TRBV12-2 combines with J gene TRBJ2-1; TRBD2 reflects the table's D call only, with no check against the DNA. TRBV12-2 is an annotated pseudogene. The CDR3 runs to 18 residues.

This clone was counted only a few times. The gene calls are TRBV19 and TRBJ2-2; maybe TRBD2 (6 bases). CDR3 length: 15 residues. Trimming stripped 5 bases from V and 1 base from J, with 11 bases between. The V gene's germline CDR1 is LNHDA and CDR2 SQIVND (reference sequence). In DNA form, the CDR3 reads TGTGCCAGTAGTCGGGTAGCGGAGAACACCGGGGAGCTGTTTTTT. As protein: CASSRVAENTGELFF.

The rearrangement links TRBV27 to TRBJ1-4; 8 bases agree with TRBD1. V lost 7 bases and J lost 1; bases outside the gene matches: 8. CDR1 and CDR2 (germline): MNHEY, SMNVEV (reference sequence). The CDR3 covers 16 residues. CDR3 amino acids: CASITFRGQTNEKLFF. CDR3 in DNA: TGTGCCAGCATAACCTTCAGGGGGCAAACTAATGAAAAACTGTTTTTT.

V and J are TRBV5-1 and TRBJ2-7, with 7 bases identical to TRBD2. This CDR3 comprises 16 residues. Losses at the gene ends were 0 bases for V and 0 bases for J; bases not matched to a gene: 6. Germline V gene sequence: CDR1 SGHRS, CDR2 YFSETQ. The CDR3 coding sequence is TGCGCCAGCAGCTTGGCCGTTCTAGCGGACTCCTACGAGCAGTACTTC. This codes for CASSLAVLADSYEQYF.

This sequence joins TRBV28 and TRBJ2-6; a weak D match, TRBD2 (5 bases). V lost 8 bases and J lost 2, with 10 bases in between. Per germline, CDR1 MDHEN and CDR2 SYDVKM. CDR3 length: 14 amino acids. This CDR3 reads CASRGFTGANVLTF. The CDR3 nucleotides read TGTGCCAGCCGAGGGTTCACTGGGGCCAACGTCCTGACTTTC. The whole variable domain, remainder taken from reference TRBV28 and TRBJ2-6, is DVKVTQSSRYLVKRTGEKVFLECVQDMDHENMFWYRQDPGLGLRLIYFSYDVKMKEKGDIPEGYSVSREKKERFSLILESASTNQTSMYLCASRGFTGANVLTFGAGSRLTVL.

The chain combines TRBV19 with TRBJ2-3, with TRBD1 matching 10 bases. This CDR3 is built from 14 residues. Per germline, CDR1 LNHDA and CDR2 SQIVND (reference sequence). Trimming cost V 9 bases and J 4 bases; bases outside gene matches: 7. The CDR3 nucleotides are TGTGCCAGCCAGAGCGGACAGGGGGCAGATACGCAGTATTTT. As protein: CASQSGQGADTQYF.

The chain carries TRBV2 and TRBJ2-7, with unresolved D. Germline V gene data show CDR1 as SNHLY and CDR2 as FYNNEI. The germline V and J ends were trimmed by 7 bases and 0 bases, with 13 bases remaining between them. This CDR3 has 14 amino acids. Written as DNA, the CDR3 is TGTGCCAGCACGCGACAAACAAGCTCCTACGAGCAGTACTTC. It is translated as CASTRQTSSYEQYF.

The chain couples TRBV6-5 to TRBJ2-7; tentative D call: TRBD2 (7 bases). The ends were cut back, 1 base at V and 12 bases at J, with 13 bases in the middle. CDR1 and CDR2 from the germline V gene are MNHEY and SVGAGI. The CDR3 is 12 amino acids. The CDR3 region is CASSYLGGPPYF. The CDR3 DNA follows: TGTGCCAGCAGTTACTTGGGGGGGCCCCCGTACTTC.